Below, 10 T cell receptor beta chains from the same sample are listed, as sequenced in a study of T-cell memory formation after mild COVID-19. TCRdb processed the 5' RACE reads anew with MiXCR; each CDR3 protein has one entry. The sample has more than 70,000 distinct CDR3 sequences, approximately 15% seen once. Sequences were obtained from PBMCs or a T cell subset sorted from them (not recorded which). Receptor source: an adult woman who had mild COVID-19 (a few samples of this study predate the infection). Cell type and time point are not known.

The sample holds a few counts of this clonotype. CDR3 coding DNA: TGTGCCAGCAGCTTGTCCGGAAACACTGAAGCTTTCTTT. Residues: CASSLSGNTEAFF. The gene calls are TRBV7-9 and TRBJ1-1; D ambiguous. This CDR3 has 13 amino acids. CDR1 is SEHNR and CDR2 is FQNEAQ in the germline V gene (reference sequence). The V end was cut by 3 bases, the J end by 2 bases, with 7 bases between.

This clonotype has only a few counts. V and J are TRBV28 and TRBJ2-3, with TRBD2 as a possible D gene (5 bases). The germline V and J ends were trimmed by 6 bases and 6 bases, with 16 bases remaining between them. The CDR3 has 14 residues. Per germline, CDR1 MDHEN and CDR2 SYDVKM. The CDR3 reads CASSRTGGEDTQYF. CDR3 DNA sequence: TGTGCCAGCAGCCGCACCGGAGGAGAGGATACGCAGTATTTT.

This clonotype has a handful of counts. This chain connects TRBV4-1 to TRBJ1-6, with D perhaps matching TRBD1 (5 bases). Germline CDR1 MGHRA, CDR2 YSYEKL. V lost 5 bases and J lost 10, with 18 bases in between. The CDR3 contains 15 residues. The CDR3 nucleotides read TGCGCCAGCAGCGAGGCGGGCGACGGGGGGTCACCCCTCCACTTT. This gives the protein CASSEAGDGGSPLHF.

The sample holds a few counts of this clonotype. The chain employs TRBV7-8 and TRBJ2-1; TRBD2 matches at 9 bases. CDR1 is SGHVS, CDR2 FQNEAQ, per germline. There are 15 residues in the CDR3. V lost 1 base and J lost 8; bases outside the gene matches: 6. The CDR3 region has the DNA TGTGCCAGCAGCTTAGGCGGGGGGGCGTACGATGAGCAGTTCTTC. It specifies CASSLGGGAYDEQFF.

V usage is TRBV20-1 and J usage is TRBJ1-1, with D possibly TRBD1 on 5 matching bases. CDR1 is DFQATT, CDR2 SNEGSKA, per germline (reference sequence). There are 15 residues in the CDR3. Between the trimmed V and J ends, which lost 0 bases and 3 bases, there was a span of 14 bases. CDR3 in amino acids: CSARDRRGGHTEAFF. In DNA form, the CDR3 reads TGCAGTGCTAGAGACAGGAGGGGTGGGCACACTGAAGCTTTCTTT.

This clonotype appeared many times. V gene TRBV5-1 combines with J gene TRBJ2-3; D is possibly TRBD2 (6 bases). CDR3 length: 16 residues. V was clipped by 7 bases and J by 3 bases, with 21 bases between them. CDR1 and CDR2 (germline): SGHRS, YFSETQ. Here the CDR3 DNA reads TGCGCCAGCCTTGAAGTCCCGGGTGGAGGGACAGATACGCAGTATTTT. Protein product: CASLEVPGGGTDTQYF.

This rearrangement joins TRBV11-1 to TRBJ1-1; D not resolved. CDR3 length equals 13 residues. V gave up 3 bases and J gave up 4 bases, with 9 bases separating them. The V gene's germline CDR1 is SGHAT and CDR2 FQDESV (reference sequence). Here the CDR3 reads CASSFARGTEAFF. In DNA form, the CDR3 reads TGTGCCAGCAGCTTTGCCAGAGGCACTGAAGCTTTCTTT.

The sample holds a few counts of this clonotype. The chain has TRBV20-1 and TRBJ2-7, with a weak D call TRBD2 (5 bases). Per the germline V gene, CDR1 is DFQATT and CDR2 is SNEGSKA (reference sequence). The V end was cut by 1 base, the J end by 6 bases, with 13 bases between. CDR3 length equals 13 residues. In nucleotides, the CDR3 is TGCAGTGCTAGAGCTCGGGGATTAGGCGAGCAGTACTTC. This gives the protein CSARARGLGEQYF.

V is TRBV29-1 and J is TRBJ2-1; 7 bases map to TRBD1. The CDR3 consists of 13 residues. The ends lost 3 bases at V and 3 bases at J; junction bases unmatched: 2. The V gene's germline CDR1 is SQVTM and CDR2 ANQGSEA. The CDR3 here is CSVEGQNYNEQFF. The CDR3 DNA reads TGCAGCGTTGAGGGACAGAACTACAATGAGCAGTTCTTC.

The gene calls are TRBV27 and TRBJ1-5, with 11 bases matching TRBD1. Trimming took 5 bases from V and 5 from J; bases not matched to a gene: 8. The length of the CDR3 is 16 residues. CDR1 and CDR2 from the germline V gene are MNHEY and SMNVEV (reference sequence). The CDR3 sequence: CASSPSPGQGDQPQHF. The DNA for the CDR3 is TGTGCCAGCAGTCCTTCACCGGGACAGGGGGATCAGCCCCAGCATTTT.